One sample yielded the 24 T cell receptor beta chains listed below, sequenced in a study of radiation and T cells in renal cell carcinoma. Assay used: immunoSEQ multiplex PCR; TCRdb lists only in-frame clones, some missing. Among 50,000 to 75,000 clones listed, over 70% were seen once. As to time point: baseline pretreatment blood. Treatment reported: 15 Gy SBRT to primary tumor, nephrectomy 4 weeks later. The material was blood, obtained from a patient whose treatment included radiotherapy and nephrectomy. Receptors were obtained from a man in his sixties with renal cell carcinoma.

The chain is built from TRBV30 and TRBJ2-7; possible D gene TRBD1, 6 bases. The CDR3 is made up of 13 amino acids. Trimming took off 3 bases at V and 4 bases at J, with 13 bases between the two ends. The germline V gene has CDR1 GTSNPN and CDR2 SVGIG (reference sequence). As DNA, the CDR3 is TGTGCCTGGAGCCCAGGGGCCCTATACGAGCAGTACTTC. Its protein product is CAWSPGALYEQYF. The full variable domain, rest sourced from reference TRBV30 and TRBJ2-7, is SQTIHQWPATLVQPVGSPLSLECTVEGTSNPNLYWYRQAAGRGLQLLFYSVGIGQISSEVPQNLSASRPQDRQFILSSKKLLLSDSGFYLCAWSPGALYEQYFGPGTRLTVT.

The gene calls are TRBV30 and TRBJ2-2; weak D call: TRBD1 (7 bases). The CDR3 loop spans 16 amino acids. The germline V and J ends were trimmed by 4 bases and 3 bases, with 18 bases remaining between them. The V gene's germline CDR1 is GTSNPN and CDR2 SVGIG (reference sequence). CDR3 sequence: CAWMGGTADHTGELFF. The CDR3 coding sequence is TGTGCCTGGATGGGCGGGACAGCGGACCACACCGGGGAGCTGTTTTTT.

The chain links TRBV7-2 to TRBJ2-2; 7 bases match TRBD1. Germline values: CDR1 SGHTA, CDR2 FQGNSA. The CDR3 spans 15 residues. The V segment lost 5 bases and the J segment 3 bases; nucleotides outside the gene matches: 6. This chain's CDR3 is CASSPTGSDTGELFF. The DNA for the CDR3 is TGTGCCAGCAGCCCGACAGGGTCCGACACCGGGGAGCTGTTTTTT.

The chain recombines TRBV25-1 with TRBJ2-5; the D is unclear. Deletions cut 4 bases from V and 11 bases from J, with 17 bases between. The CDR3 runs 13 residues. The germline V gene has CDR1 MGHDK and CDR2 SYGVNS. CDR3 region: CASSVGPIQNQYF. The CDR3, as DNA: TGTGCCAGCAGTGTAGGACCTATCCAAAATCAGTACTTC.

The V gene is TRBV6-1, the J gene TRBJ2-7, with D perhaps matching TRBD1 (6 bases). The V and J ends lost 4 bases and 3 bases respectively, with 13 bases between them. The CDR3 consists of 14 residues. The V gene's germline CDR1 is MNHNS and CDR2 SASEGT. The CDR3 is CASSGGQMRYEQYV. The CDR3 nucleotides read TGTGCCAGCAGTGGTGGACAGATGCGCTACGAGCAGTACGTC.

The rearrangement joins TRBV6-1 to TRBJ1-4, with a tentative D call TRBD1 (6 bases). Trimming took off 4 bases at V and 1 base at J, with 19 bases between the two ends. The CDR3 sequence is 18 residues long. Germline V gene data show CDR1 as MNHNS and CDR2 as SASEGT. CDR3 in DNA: TGTGCCAGCAGTGGACCCCCGGGACACCAGTTAACTAATGAAAAACTGTTTTTT. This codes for CASSGPPGHQLTNEKLFF.

The CDR3 coding sequence is TGCGCCAGCAGCGGGGATGCATCCTACAATGAGCAGTTCTTC. Protein product: CASSGDASYNEQFF. This chain connects TRBV5-1 to TRBJ2-1; unclear D gene. Germline assignment: CDR1 SGHRS and CDR2 YFSETQ. The CDR3 runs 14 residues. V shed 4 bases and J shed 1 base, with 9 bases lying between them.

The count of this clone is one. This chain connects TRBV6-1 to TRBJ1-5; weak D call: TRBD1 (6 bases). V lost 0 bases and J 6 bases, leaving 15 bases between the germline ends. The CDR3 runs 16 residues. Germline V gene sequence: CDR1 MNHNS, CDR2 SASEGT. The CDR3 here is CASSEAIRGQAQPQHF. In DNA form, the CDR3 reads TGTGCCAGCAGTGAAGCGATCAGGGGCCAGGCTCAGCCCCAGCATTTT.

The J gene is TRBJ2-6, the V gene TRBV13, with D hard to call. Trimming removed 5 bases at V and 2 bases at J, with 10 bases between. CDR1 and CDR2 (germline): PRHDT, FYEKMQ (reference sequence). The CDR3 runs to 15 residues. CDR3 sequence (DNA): TGTGCCAGCAGCGACTCTAGGACTGGGGCCAACGTCCTGACTTTC. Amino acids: CASSDSRTGANVLTF.

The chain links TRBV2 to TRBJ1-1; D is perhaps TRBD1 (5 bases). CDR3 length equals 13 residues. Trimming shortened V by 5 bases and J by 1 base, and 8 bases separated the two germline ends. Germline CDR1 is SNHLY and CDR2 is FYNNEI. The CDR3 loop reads CASSSDRNTEAFF. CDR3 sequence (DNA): TGTGCCAGCAGTTCCGACAGGAACACTGAAGCTTTCTTT. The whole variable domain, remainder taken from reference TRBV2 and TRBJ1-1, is EPEVTQTPSHQVTQMGQEVILRCVPISNHLYFYWYRQILGQKVEFLVSFYNNEISEKSEIFDDQFSVERPDGSNFTLKIRSTKLEDSAMYFCASSSDRNTEAFFGQGTRLTVV.

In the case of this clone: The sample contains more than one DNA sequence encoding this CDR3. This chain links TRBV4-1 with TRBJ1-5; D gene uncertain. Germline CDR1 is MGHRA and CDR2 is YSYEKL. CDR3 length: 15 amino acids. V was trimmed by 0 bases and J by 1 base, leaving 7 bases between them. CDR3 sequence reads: CASSQERRSNQPQHF. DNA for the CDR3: TGCGCCAGCAGCCAAGAACGACGGAGCAATCAGCCCCAGCATTTT.

The CDR3 reads CAWSYQQGAGGYTF. The CDR3, as DNA: TGTGCCTGGAGCTACCAACAGGGGGCCGGCGGCTACACCTTC. This sequence joins TRBV30 and TRBJ1-2; 9 bases map to TRBD1. The CDR3 runs 14 residues. Germline lookup yields CDR1 GTSNPN and CDR2 SVGIG (reference sequence). The V and J ends lost 3 bases and 8 bases, in that order; junction bases with no gene match: 10.

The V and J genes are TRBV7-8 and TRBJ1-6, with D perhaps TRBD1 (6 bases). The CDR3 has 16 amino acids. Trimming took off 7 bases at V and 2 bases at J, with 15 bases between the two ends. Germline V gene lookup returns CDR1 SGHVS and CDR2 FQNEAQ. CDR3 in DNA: TGTGCCAGCACCCAAGAGGGGGGGGCCTATAATTCACCCCTCCACTTT. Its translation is CASTQEGGAYNSPLHF.

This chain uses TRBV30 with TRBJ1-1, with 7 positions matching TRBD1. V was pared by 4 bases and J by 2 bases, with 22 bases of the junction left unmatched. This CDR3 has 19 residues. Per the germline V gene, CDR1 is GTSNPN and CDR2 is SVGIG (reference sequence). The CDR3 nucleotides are TGTGCCTGGACCCTACTCGGGTCTTACTGGACAGGTAGAAACACTGAAGCTTTCTTT. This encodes CAWTLLGSYWTGRNTEAFF.

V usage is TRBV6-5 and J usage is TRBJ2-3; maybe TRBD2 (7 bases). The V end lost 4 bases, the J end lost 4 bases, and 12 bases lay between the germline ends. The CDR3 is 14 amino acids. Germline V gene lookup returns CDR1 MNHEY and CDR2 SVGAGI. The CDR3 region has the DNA TGTGCCAGCAGTTCCCAGGGGAGGGCAGATACGCAGTATTTT. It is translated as CASSSQGRADTQYF.

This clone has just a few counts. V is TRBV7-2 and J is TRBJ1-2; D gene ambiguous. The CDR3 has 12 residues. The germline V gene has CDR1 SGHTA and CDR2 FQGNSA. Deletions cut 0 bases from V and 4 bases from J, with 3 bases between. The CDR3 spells CASSLAVYGYTF. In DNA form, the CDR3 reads TGTGCCAGCAGCTTAGCAGTCTATGGCTACACCTTC.

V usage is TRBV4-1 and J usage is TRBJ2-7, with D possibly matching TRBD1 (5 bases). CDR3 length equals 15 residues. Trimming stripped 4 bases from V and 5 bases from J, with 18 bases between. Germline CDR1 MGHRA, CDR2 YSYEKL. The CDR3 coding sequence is TGCGCCAGCAGCCCCGAAGTGACAGAAATGCACGAGCAGTACGTC. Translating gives CASSPEVTEMHEQYV.

DNA for the CDR3: TGTGCCAGCAGCCCAGGCTTATCCTCCTACGAGCAGTACTTC. Its translation: CASSPGLSSYEQYF. The gene calls are TRBV7-9 and TRBJ2-7; D remains unclear. CDR1 is SEHNR, CDR2 FQNEAQ, per germline (reference sequence). The CDR3 consists of 14 residues. Between the trimmed V and J ends, which lost 5 bases and 0 bases, there was a span of 11 bases.

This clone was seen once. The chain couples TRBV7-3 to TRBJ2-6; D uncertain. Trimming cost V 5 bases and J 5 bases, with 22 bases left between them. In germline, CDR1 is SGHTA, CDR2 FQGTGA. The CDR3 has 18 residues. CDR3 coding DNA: TGTGCCAGCAGCAAATGTTTACGCTTACAAAGTCGGGCCAACGTCCTGACTTTC. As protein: CASSKCLRLQSRANVLTF.

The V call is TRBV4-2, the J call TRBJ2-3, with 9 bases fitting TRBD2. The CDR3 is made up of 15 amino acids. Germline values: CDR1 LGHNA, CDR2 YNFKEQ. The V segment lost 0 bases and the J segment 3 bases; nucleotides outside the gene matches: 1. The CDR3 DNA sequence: TGTGCCAGCAGCCAAGAGCTAGCGGGAACAGATACGCAGTATTTT. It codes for CASSQELAGTDTQYF.

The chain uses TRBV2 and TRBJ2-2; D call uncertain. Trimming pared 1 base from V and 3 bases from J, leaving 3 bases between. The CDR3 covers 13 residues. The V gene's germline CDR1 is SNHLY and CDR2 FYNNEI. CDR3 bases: TGTGCCAGCAGTGAAGAATACACCGGGGAGCTGTTTTTT. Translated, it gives CASSEEYTGELFF.

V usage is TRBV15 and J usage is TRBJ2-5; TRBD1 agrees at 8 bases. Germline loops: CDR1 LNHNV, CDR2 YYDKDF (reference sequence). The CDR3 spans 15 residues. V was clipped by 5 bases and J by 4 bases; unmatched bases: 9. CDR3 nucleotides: TGTGCCACCAGCCAACACACAGGGGGATCAGAGACCCAGTACTTC. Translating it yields CATSQHTGGSETQYF.

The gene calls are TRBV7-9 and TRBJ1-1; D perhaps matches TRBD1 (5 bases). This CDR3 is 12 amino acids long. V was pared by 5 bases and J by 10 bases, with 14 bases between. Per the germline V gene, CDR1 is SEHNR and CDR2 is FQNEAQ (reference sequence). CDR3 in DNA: TGTGCCAGCAGCCCCGGGGAAAGGGGAGCTTTCTTT. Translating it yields CASSPGERGAFF.

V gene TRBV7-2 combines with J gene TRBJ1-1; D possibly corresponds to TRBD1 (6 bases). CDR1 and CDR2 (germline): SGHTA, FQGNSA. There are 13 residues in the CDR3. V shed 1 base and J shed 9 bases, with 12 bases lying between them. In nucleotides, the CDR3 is TGTGCCAGCAGCTTAGACAACAGGGTGAAAGCTTTCTTT. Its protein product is CASSLDNRVKAFF.